The rows below give T cell receptor beta chains drawn from one sample of a study of blood T cell repertoires in COVID-19. Profiled with immunoSEQ multiplex PCR; TCRdb holds only in-frame clones, not every one. Among roughly 290,000 clones, about 83% were seen once, and the ten largest hold 6% to 7%. Sequencing input: PBMCs or T cells enriched from blood (not recorded which). All receptors come from a woman in her thirties or forties who had recovered from COVID-19. Both conserved end residues are part of each CDR3. A D gene is named only where the DNA matches it firmly. The size entry is marked missing in some rows and otherwise reads once, few, many or a size class.

v_gene,j_gene,abundance,d_gene,CDR3aa,CDR3nt
TRBV7-2,TRBJ2-3,-,-,CASSLDFRTDTQYF,TGTGCCAGCAGCTTGGACTTCCGCACAGATACGCAGTATTTT
TRBV5-5,TRBJ1-4,-,TRBD1,CASTVYGTGGEKLFF,TGTGCCAGCACCGTATATGGGACAGGGGGCGAAAAACTGTTTTTT
TRBV5-3,TRBJ2-3,-,-,CARTPPSDCTDTQYF,TGTGCCAGAACCCCTCCTAGCGACTGCACAGATACGCAGTATTTT
TRBV24-1,TRBJ1-2,-,TRBD1,CATSDQYRGEAGYTF,TGTGCCACCAGTGATCAATACAGGGGTGAGGCTGGCTACACCTTC
TRBV11-2,TRBJ2-7,-,-,CASSLRGYGLGVEQYF,TGTGCCAGCAGCCTTCGTGGGTACGGACTCGGTGTCGAGCAGTACTTC
TRBV29-1,TRBJ1-5,-,-,CSVRTGLNQPQHF,TGCAGCGTTCGAACAGGCCTCAATCAGCCCCAGCATTTT
TRBV28,TRBJ2-1,-,TRBD1,CASSPPGTEYNEQFF,TGTGCCAGCAGTCCCCCCGGGACAGAATACAATGAGCAGTTCTTC
TRBV18,TRBJ2-7,few,TRBD2,CASSLTSGDRHEQYF,TGTGCCAGCTCACTGACTAGCGGAGACCGCCACGAGCAGTACTTC
TRBV24-1,TRBJ2-2,-,-,CATSDRDERVNTGELFF,TGTGCCACCAGTGACCGTGACGAGCGGGTGAACACCGGGGAGCTGTTTTTT
TRBV5-1,TRBJ2-7,-,-,CASSLDMSGNEQYF,TGCGCCAGCAGCTTGGATATGTCGGGAAACGAGCAGTACTTC
TRBV28,TRBJ2-2,-,-,CASSLSWEGAGELFF,TGTGCCAGCAGTTTGTCGTGGGAGGGGGCCGGGGAGCTGTTTTTT
TRBV4-3,TRBJ1-1,-,-,CASSQGARMNTEAFF,TGCGCCAGCAGCCAAGGGGCCAGAATGAACACTGAAGCTTTCTTT
TRBV12-5,TRBJ2-1,-,TRBD2,CASAAGGLAGVGEQFF,TGTGCTAGTGCTGCCGGGGGACTAGCGGGAGTTGGTGAGCAGTTCTTC
TRBV7-8,TRBJ2-2,-,TRBD2,CASSGWTSGRTNTGELFF,TGTGCCAGCAGCGGGTGGACTAGCGGGAGGACAAACACCGGGGAGCTGTTTTTT
TRBV7-9,TRBJ2-7,-,-,CASSFRQGYEQYF,TGTGCCAGCAGCTTCCGTCAGGGCTACGAGCAGTACTTC
TRBV7-6,TRBJ2-2,-,-,CASSLEAVTGELFF,TGTGCCAGCAGCTTAGAGGCGGTGACCGGGGAGCTGTTTTTT
TRBV9,TRBJ2-5,-,-,CASSVGRVGEETQYF,TGTGCCAGCAGCGTAGGCAGGGTTGGTGAAGAGACCCAGTACTTC
TRBV4-1,TRBJ1-1,once,-,CASSPRAGEAFF,TGCGCCAGCAGCCCTCGGGCGGGAGAAGCTTTCTTT
TRBV5-1,TRBJ2-2,-,TRBD2,CASSEGLAGGPDTGELFF,TGCGCCAGCAGCGAGGGACTAGCGGGAGGGCCTGACACCGGGGAGCTGTTTTTT
TRBV5-4,TRBJ2-5,-,-,CASSLGRFQETQYF,TGTGCCAGCAGCTTGGGCAGGTTCCAAGAGACCCAGTACTTC
TRBV5-6,TRBJ2-6,-,-,CASSLRGSGANVLTF,TGTGCCAGCAGCTTGCGGGGGTCTGGGGCCAACGTCCTGACTTTC
TRBV27,TRBJ1-6,-,-,CASSFQRGPLHF,TGTGCCAGCAGTTTCCAAAGAGGACCCCTCCACTTT
TRBV19,TRBJ2-1,-,TRBD2,CASSIEGGGNYNEQFF,TGTGCCAGTAGTATAGAGGGGGGGGGAAACTACAATGAGCAGTTCTTC
TRBV18,TRBJ1-5,once,-,CASSLSNSNQPQHF,TGTGCCAGCTCCTTGAGCAATAGCAATCAGCCCCAGCATTTT
TRBV9,TRBJ2-1,-,TRBD2,CASSSGAGGYNEQFF,TGTGCCAGCAGCAGTGGGGCGGGAGGATACAATGAGCAGTTCTTC
TRBV29-1,TRBJ1-5,-,TRBD1,CSVGVGQGGNQPQHF,TGCAGCGTTGGAGTGGGACAGGGCGGCAATCAGCCCCAGCATTTT
TRBV5-1,TRBJ2-1,once,TRBD2,CASSLSPSGRHNEQFF,TGCGCCAGCAGCTTGTCACCTAGCGGGAGGCACAATGAGCAGTTCTTC
TRBV28,TRBJ1-5,-,-,CASSQDSRNQPQHF,TGTGCCAGCAGTCAGGACAGCCGCAATCAGCCCCAGCATTTT
TRBV20-1,TRBJ2-7,-,TRBD2,CSASPSGSHEQYF,TGCAGTGCTAGTCCTAGCGGGAGCCACGAGCAGTACTTC
TRBV10-3,TRBJ2-3,-,TRBD2,CAISGTRTSVGTDTQYF,TGTGCCATCAGTGGAACCCGGACTAGTGTAGGGACAGATACGCAGTATTTT
TRBV28,TRBJ1-5,-,-,CASSLGGSHNQPQHF,TGTGCCAGCAGTTTAGGTGGGAGCCACAATCAGCCCCAGCATTTT
TRBV7-6,TRBJ1-3,once,TRBD1,CASSLLSGQGTGNTIYF,TGTGCCAGCAGCCTCCTTTCGGGACAGGGGACAGGAAACACCATATATTTT
TRBV18,TRBJ2-5,-,-,CASSPGELVSQYF,TGTGCCAGCTCACCAGGAGAGTTGGTCTCCCAGTACTTC
TRBV7-8,TRBJ1-5,-,TRBD1,CASSPGQESYSNQPQHF,TGTGCCAGCAGCCCAGGACAGGAATCTTATAGCAATCAGCCCCAGCATTTT
TRBV19,TRBJ1-4,-,-,CASRPRSGEKLFF,TGTGCCAGTAGGCCCCGATCGGGGGAAAAACTGTTTTTT
TRBV28,TRBJ1-6,-,TRBD1,CASSPTGVGNSPLHF,TGTGCCAGCAGTCCGACAGGGGTAGGTAATTCACCCCTCCACTTT
TRBV18,TRBJ1-6,once,-,CASSTRPAGAHAFNSPLHF,TGTGCCAGCTCGACCCGTCCGGCAGGGGCCCACGCGTTTAATTCACCCCTCCACTTT
TRBV7-8,TRBJ2-7,-,TRBD1,CASNPLGTVRDEQYF,TGTGCCAGCAACCCCCTGGGGACAGTCCGTGACGAGCAGTACTTC
TRBV27,TRBJ1-2,-,TRBD1,CASSPRTGGGGYTF,TGTGCCAGCAGTCCCCGGACAGGGGGCGGGGGCTACACCTTC
TRBV12-3/TRBV12-4,TRBJ1-5,once,TRBD1,CASGETGGRPQHF,TGTGCCAGCGGCGAGACAGGGGGCAGGCCCCAGCATTTT
TRBV19,TRBJ2-1,-,TRBD2,CASIPSGRAYNEQFF,TGTGCCAGTATCCCAAGCGGGAGGGCCTACAATGAGCAGTTCTTC